These 10 T cell receptor beta chains share one sample of origin, sequenced in a study of human T cells and chemical hapten exposure. As for time point: pre-sensitization, week 0. Treatment given: therapeutic diphenylcyclopropenone sensitization with weekly scalp DPC. TCRdb ran MiXCR on the RACE reads and lists one entry per CDR3 protein. The data hold fewer than 60,000 distinct CDR3 sequences, with 10% to 12% observed a single time. Source: whole blood, taken in connection with sensitization to the hapten diphenylcyclopropenone (DPC). These receptors came from a middle-aged woman with alopecia areata. Some clones in this sample may be carry-over from other donors' samples.

This clonotype was seen a handful of times. V and J are TRBV7-2 and TRBJ1-1; D gene unclear. The V gene lost 4 bases and the J gene lost 4 bases, with 19 bases spanning the gap. Germline lookup yields CDR1 SGHTA and CDR2 FQGNSA. The CDR3 runs 16 residues. CDR3 region: CASSSKRLGSGTEAFF. CDR3 nucleotide sequence: TGTGCCAGCAGCTCTAAGAGGTTAGGATCGGGCACTGAAGCTTTCTTT.

The chain is built from TRBV28 and TRBJ2-1; the D is unclear. This CDR3 contains 12 residues. The ends were cut back, 2 bases at V and 9 bases at J, with 8 bases in the middle. Germline assignment: CDR1 MDHEN and CDR2 SYDVKM. CDR3 protein: CASSLRSLEQFF. CDR3 nucleotides: TGTGCCAGCAGTTTAAGGAGTCTTGAGCAGTTCTTC.

This clonotype was seen only a few times. This chain uses TRBV6-2 or TRBV6-3 with TRBJ1-2; D is uncertain. Germline values: CDR1 MNHEY, CDR2 SVGEGT. Trimming shortened V by 6 bases and J by 7 bases, and 18 bases separated the two germline ends. The CDR3 spans 14 residues. CDR3 loop: CASSRVGLALGYTF. CDR3 nucleotides: TGTGCCAGCAGCCGTGTAGGACTTGCCCTTGGCTACACCTTC.

This clonotype was seen at least ten times. The rearrangement joins TRBV7-3 to TRBJ1-1; D is uncertain. Trimming removed 1 base at V and 1 base at J, with 4 bases between. The length of the CDR3 is 13 residues. The V gene's germline CDR1 is SGHTA and CDR2 FQGTGA. In DNA, the CDR3 is TGTGCCAGCAGCTTAAATCAGAACACTGAAGCTTTCTTT. This sequence encodes CASSLNQNTEAFF.

This clonotype was counted ten times or more. The chain recombines TRBV29-1 with TRBJ2-2; D uncertain. Germline V gene data show CDR1 as SQVTM and CDR2 as ANQGSEA. V shed 5 bases and J shed 4 bases, with 5 bases lying between them. The CDR3 is 11 residues long. Written as DNA, the CDR3 is TGCAGCGTTCGATTCACCGGGGAGCTGTTTTTT. It codes for CSVRFTGELFF.

This clonotype has a handful of counts. V gene TRBV3-1 combines with J gene TRBJ2-7; D ambiguous. This CDR3 spans 12 amino acids. Trimming took 0 bases from V and 12 from J, leaving 12 bases between them. Germline values: CDR1 LGHDT, CDR2 YNNKEL (reference sequence). In nucleotides, the CDR3 is TGTGCCAGCAGCCAAGATTATCCGGGCCTGTACTTC. Translating gives CASSQDYPGLYF.

Points on this clonotype: Given a much more abundant clone one base away, this may be a read error. The chain uses TRBV3-1 and TRBJ1-6; 11 nucleotides align to TRBD1. V dropped 3 bases and J dropped 8; count of bases not matched to a gene: 6. The CDR3 totals 16 residues. Germline values: CDR1 LGHDT, CDR2 YNNKEL (reference sequence). This chain's CDR3 is CASSHRGQGAYSPLHF. CDR3 nucleotides: TGTGCCAGCAGCCACCGCGGACAGGGGGCTTATTCACCCCTCCACTTT. Full variable domain (remainder filled in from reference TRBV3-1 and TRBJ1-6): DTAVSQTPKYLVTQMGNDKSIKCEQNLGHDTMYWYKQDSKKFLKIMFSYNNKELIINETVPNRFSPKSPDKAHLNLHINSLELGDSAVYFCASSHRGQGAYSPLHFGNGTRLTVT.

This clonotype was seen only a few times. The V gene is TRBV29-1, the J gene TRBJ2-7; D remains unclear. V lost 6 bases and J 6 bases, leaving 15 bases between the germline ends. Germline values: CDR1 SQVTM, CDR2 ANQGSEA. The CDR3 is made up of 12 amino acids. The CDR3 reads CSVGDWLSEQYF. The CDR3 region has the DNA TGCAGCGTGGGTGACTGGCTCAGCGAGCAGTACTTC.

In its sample, this clonotype was seen many times. The rearrangement joins TRBV29-1 to TRBJ1-1; 11 positions match TRBD1. CDR1 and CDR2 (germline): SQVTM, ANQGSEA. This CDR3 is built from 12 residues. The V and J ends lost 7 bases and 3 bases, in that order; junction bases with no gene match: 1. The CDR3 DNA reads TGCAGCGGGGGACAGGGGGACACTGAAGCTTTCTTT. This translates into CSGGQGDTEAFF.

Here the CDR3 reads CMGVWGETQYF. CDR3 DNA: TGCATGGGTGTTTGGGGGGAGACCCAGTACTTC. The chain combines TRBV20-1 with TRBJ2-5; tentatively, D is TRBD1 or TRBD2 (5 bases each). CDR3 size: 11 residues. The germline V gene encodes CDR1 DFQATT and CDR2 SNEGSKA (reference sequence).